One T cell receptor (beta chain) is described in this entry. These data come from a study of T cells expressing NK-cell markers. The CDR3 has 15 amino acids. In germline, CDR1 is SNHLY, CDR2 FYNNEI. TCRdb reprocessed the 5' RACE reads and stores each CDR3 protein as one record, lacking DNA. The sample spans roughly 280,000 distinct CDR3 sequences; the ten largest clones claim around 0.37%. The specimen sequenced was blood T cells: a sorted CD56 or NKG2C T cell subset, CD4+ or CD8+ T cells, or bulk PBMC T cells (not recorded which). The chain is built from TRBV2 and TRBJ2-3; TCRdb returns TRBD1, unconfirmable since there is no DNA. This receptor was identified in a man aged 18 to 35 in good health. The CDR3 sequence: CASGRDRSLSDTQYF.